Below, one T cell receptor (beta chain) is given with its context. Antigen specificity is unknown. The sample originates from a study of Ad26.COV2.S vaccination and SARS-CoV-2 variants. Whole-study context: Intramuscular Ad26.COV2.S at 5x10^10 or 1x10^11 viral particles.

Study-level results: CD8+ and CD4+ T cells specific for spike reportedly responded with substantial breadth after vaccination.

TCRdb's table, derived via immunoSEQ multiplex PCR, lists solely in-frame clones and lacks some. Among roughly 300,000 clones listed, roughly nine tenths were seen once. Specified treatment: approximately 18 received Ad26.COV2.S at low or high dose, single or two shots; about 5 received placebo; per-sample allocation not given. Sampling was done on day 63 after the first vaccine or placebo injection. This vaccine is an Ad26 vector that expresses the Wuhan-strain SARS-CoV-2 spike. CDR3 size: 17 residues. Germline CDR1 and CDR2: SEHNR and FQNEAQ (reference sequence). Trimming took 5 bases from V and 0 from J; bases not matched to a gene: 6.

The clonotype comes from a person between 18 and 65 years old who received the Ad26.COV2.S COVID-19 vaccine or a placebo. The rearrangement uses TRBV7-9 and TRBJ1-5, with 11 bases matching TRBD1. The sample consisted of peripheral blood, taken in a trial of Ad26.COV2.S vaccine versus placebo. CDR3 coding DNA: TGTGCCAGCAGCCCGAGCGGGACAGGGGGTAGCAATCAGCCCCAGCATTTT. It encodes CASSPSGTGGSNQPQHF.